This T cell receptor beta chain was observed in a study of T cell changes during pregnancy in multiple sclerosis. The table lists this clone with a few counts. Germline V gene sequence: CDR1 MDHEN, CDR2 SYDVKM. This CDR3 spans 15 amino acids. The V and J ends lost 1 base and 6 bases respectively, with 15 bases between them. Sequenced by immunoSEQ multiplex PCR; TCRdb stores in-frame clones only, minus some. The sample lists about 13,000 clones, roughly 90% occurring once. The chain joins TRBV28 to TRBJ1-1; D unclear. The material was CD8+ T cells from peripheral blood mononuclear cells, obtained after pregnancy. This TCR was recovered from a female donor in good health, enrolled as a control in a pregnancy study. The CDR3 sequence is CASSLLGIGTAEAFF. In DNA, the CDR3 is TGTGCCAGCAGTTTATTGGGCATAGGTACCGCTGAAGCTTTCTTT. Looking up the rest from reference TRBV28 and TRBJ1-1 gives the full variable domain: DVKVTQSSRYLVKRTGEKVFLECVQDMDHENMFWYRQDPGLGLRLIYFSYDVKMKEKGDIPEGYSVSREKKERFSLILESASTNQTSMYLCASSLLGIGTAEAFFGQGTRLTVV.